The 3 T cell receptor beta chains listed next were all sequenced from one sample in a study of cytomegalovirus exposure and HLA in healthy donors. Primers included in the PCR were 60 Vbeta and 13 Jbeta primers. Some clones are missing from TCRdb's copy, which holds only in-frame ones; the method was immunoSEQ multiplex PCR. In the table there are about 98,000 clones, 70% to 80% of which are singletons. The sample taken for sequencing was PBMCs. These TCRs come from a man between 18 and 35 years old in good health and CMV-seropositive.

This clone was recorded once. The chain uses TRBV15 and TRBJ2-5; 10 bases match TRBD1. The DNA end favors TRBJ2-7, so the J call may be wrong. The CDR3 is 17 residues long. CDR1 is LNHNV and CDR2 is YYDKDF in the germline V gene (reference sequence). The CDR3 bases are TGTGCCACCAGCAAAACCCAGTGGACAGGGGGTAACTACGAGCAGTACTTC. Translation gives CATSKTQWTGGNYEQYF.

This clone was seen a few times. The chain carries TRBV6-1 and TRBJ2-1, with D hard to call. CDR3 length: 13 residues. The V gene lost 11 bases and the J gene lost 4 bases, with 15 bases spanning the gap. Germline CDR1 reads MNHNS; CDR2 reads SASEGT. The CDR3 loop is CAVTRKDYNEQFF. CDR3 nucleotides: TGTGCCGTGACACGGAAAGATTACAATGAGCAGTTCTTC.

The gene calls are TRBV5-1 and TRBJ2-3, with TRBD1 identical over 9 bases. Per germline, CDR1 SGHRS and CDR2 YFSETQ. The CDR3 has 17 amino acids. Trimming cost V 3 bases and J 3 bases; bases outside gene matches: 11. CDR3 amino acids: CASSSPPGQGLTDTQYF. The CDR3 nucleotides are TGCGCCAGCAGCTCTCCCCCGGGACAGGGTCTTACAGATACGCAGTATTTT.